This note documents a single T cell receptor (beta chain) sequence. This clonotype was observed many times. Its target antigen remains unknown. No quality values exist for individual bases; no much larger clone is one base distant. Libraries of naive CD8 T cells were built from approximately 22,000 to 940,000 sorted cells, with 10%, 30% or 50% of the purified RNA used. Naive CD8 T cells, defined as CD8+CD4-CCR7+CD45RA+, were FACS-sorted into RLT Plus buffer on a BD FACSAria II. To test detection sensitivity, Jurkat RNA equal to around nine TCR copies was added to samples of about 20,000-1,000,000 naive CD8 T cells. Enrichment of CD8 T cells was done with RosetteSep CD8+ T Cell Enrichment Cocktail plus Ficoll-Paque, and ACK red cell lysis came afterward. This specimen belongs to a study of molecular identifiers for immune sequencing clone quantification (dated by TCRdb to the late 2010s). Regarding the research as a whole: In a replicate experiment, RNA from around 20,000 or 100,000 naive CD8 T cells was split into five aliquots, four of which were sequenced. This methods study benchmarked molecular-identifier clustering-based TCR repertoire sequencing (MIDCIRS) and TCR RNA copy counting, using CD8 T cells to do so. Findings and caveats that apply to the study as a whole: Clones above 20 RNA copies held over 97% of molecules in CMV-specific effector cells but under 1% in naive cells. Highly expanded clone sizes could be underestimated if identical TCR molecules share a barcode. Spiked-in Jurkat TCR RNA equal to a single cell's worth was reported to be detectable even within one million naive CD8 T cells. Around 2.8 recovered TCR RNA copies per cell were obtained by modeling, versus about 9.7 by digital PCR, implying a capture efficiency of 25% to 30%. Spiked-in Jurkat TCR RNA (roughly 10 copies' worth), which is not part of the donor repertoire, was contained in the naive libraries. When barcode sub-clustering was left out, chimeric consensus sequences inflated TCR diversity, with chimeras reaching as high as 47%.

CDR1 and CDR2 are read off the germline V gene as MNHNS and SASEGT. The CDR3 numbers 13 residues from cysteine through phenylalanine. This entry keeps only the CDR3 DNA: 39 bases, framed from base 1. Germline trimming: 8 bases from V, 6 bases from J; junction bases outside gene matches: 8. The library was produced with PCR. TCRdb lists the instrument as NextSeq 500. Bulk TCR libraries were generated as previously described, with the TCR primers listed in Table S5 used. Total RNA was purified with the Qiagen AllPrep DNA/RNA kit. Reads from multiple sequencing runs of the same library were pooled before analysis. Per the original workflow: Reads were retained only if an exact TCR constant sequence was present, and the retained reads were trimmed to 150 nt and grouped according to their 12-nt molecular barcodes. Reads in each barcode group were sub-clustered using a 15% Levenshtein threshold, and a quality-weighted consensus sequence was built for each RNA molecule. Non-functional sequences were removed, as were lower-count sequences one edit away from another. On the basis of fitting two negative binomial distributions, barcode sub-clusters with fewer than 20% of the maximum read count were discarded. In TCRdb, the public reads were trimmed at Q25 with fastp and aligned with MiXCR, with productive beta chains retained. Rows with one shared CDR3 protein collapse into an entry with the most common genes and DNA. TCRdb, not the original authors, processed these V and J calls. In this sample the table shows around 320,000 distinct CDR3 sequences, roughly a quarter of which occur a single time. The top ten hold roughly 0.7% of the sample.

This receptor was obtained from a human donor in good health. Some libraries in this study had Jurkat cell RNA spiked in. The source material was naive CD8+ T cells from blood, with Jurkat cell RNA spiked in. The sample's cell subset or site label, decoded: FACS-sorted CD8+CD4-CCR7+CD45RA+ naive T cells. The receptor chain draws on TRBV6-1 and TRBJ1-1; 8 bases in between match TRBD1. The encoded CDR3 is CASSPGGRSEAFF. The sequenced DNA: TGTGCCAGCTCTCCAGGGGGCAGGTCTGAAGCTTTCTTT.